This T cell receptor (beta chain) was found in a study of blood T cells in healthy people across ages. Study-level background: Roughly one uniquely barcoded beta molecule per two T cells was captured.

The second PCR ran about 6 to 12 cycles with a sample-barcoded 5' primer and J-beta primers. TCRdb processed the 5' RACE reads anew with MiXCR; each CDR3 protein has one entry. The table lists 1.5 million to 1.9 million distinct CDR3 sequences, approximately 39% of them singletons. The CDR3 sequence is 13 residues long. The germline CDR1 and CDR2 sequences are LNHDA and SQIVND (reference sequence). Trimming took 5 bases from V and 6 from J, leaving 14 bases between them. This clonotype was detected only a few times. Its antigen is unknown. Total RNA amounts of at least 5 micrograms were extracted per sample. Study-wide results and caveats: Compared with aged donors, long-lived donors showed fewer expanded clones, suggesting selection. Age brought a roughly linear fall in TCR beta diversity measured per million T cells.

The sequencing input was blood. V is TRBV19 and J is TRBJ2-7; D unclear. The sequence was obtained from a woman aged 18-29 years in good health. The CDR3 protein is CASSPSNMGEQYF. Here the CDR3 DNA reads TGTGCCAGTAGTCCCTCTAACATGGGCGAGCAGTACTTC.